The T cell receptor (beta chain) described here comes from a study of cytomegalovirus exposure and HLA in healthy donors. Study-level points and caveats: Immune exposure data for these donors was limited to CMV serostatus.

This CDR3 is built from 17 residues. V lost 3 bases, J lost 1 base, and 11 bases stayed unmatched. From germline, CDR1 is SNHLY and CDR2 FYNNEI. Vbeta (60) and Jbeta (13) primers were used in the PCR. Method: immunoSEQ multiplex PCR; TCRdb's copy keeps in-frame clones and lacks some. This repertoire shows 180,000 or so clones, 75% to 80% found once; its top ten account for around an eighth. This clone was picked up one time. Its antigen is not identified. The specimen was PBMCs. The clonotype originates from a man between 50 and 59 years old in good health and CMV-seropositive. The chain joins TRBV2 to TRBJ2-7, with TRBD2 matching 8 bases. The CDR3 sequence is CASSERAGALGSYEQYV. Written as DNA, the CDR3 is TGTGCCAGCAGTGAGAGAGCGGGGGCCCTGGGGTCCTACGAGCAGTACGTC.